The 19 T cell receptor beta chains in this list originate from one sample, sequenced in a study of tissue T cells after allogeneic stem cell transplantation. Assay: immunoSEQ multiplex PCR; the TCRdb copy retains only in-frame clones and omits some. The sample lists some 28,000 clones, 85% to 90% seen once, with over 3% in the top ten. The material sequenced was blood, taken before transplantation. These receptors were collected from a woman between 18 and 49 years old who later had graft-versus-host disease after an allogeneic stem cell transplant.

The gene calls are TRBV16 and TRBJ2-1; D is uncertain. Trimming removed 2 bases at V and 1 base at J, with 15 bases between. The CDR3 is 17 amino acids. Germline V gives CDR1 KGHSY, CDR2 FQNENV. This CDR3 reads CASSQQRLAVSYNEQFF. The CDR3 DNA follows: TGTGCCAGCAGCCAACAAAGGCTGGCTGTGTCCTACAATGAGCAGTTCTTC.

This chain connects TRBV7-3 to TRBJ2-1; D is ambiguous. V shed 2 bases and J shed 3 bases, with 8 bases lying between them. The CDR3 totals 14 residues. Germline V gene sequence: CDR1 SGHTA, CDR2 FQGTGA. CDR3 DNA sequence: TGTGCCAGCAGCTTACGCGGCCTCTACAATGAGCAGTTCTTC. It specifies CASSLRGLYNEQFF.

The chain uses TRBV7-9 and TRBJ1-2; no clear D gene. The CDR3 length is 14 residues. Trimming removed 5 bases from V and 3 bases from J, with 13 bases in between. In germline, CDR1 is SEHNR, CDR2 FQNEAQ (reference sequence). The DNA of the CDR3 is TGTGCCAGCAGCAGTGGGGATGGTTACTATGGCTACACCTTC. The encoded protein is CASSSGDGYYGYTF.

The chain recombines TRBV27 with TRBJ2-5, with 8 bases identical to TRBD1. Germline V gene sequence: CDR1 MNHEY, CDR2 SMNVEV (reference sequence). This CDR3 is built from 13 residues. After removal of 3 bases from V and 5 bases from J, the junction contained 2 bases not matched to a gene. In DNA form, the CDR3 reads TGTGCCAGCAGTTTCAGGGGGCTGGAGACCCAGTACTTC. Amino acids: CASSFRGLETQYF.

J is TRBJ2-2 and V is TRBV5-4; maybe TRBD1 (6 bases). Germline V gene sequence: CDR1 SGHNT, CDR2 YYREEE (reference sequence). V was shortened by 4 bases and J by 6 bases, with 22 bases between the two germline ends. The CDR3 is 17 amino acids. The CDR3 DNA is TGTGCCAGCAGCCCAGGTGTCCCCAGGGGATACGCCGGGGAGCTGTTTTTT. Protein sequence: CASSPGVPRGYAGELFF.

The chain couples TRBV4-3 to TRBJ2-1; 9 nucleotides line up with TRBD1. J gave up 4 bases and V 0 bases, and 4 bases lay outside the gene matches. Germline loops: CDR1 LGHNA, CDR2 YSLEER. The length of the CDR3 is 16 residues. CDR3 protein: CASSQDGQGSYNEQFF. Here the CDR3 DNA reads TGCGCCAGCAGCCAAGACGGACAGGGGAGTTACAATGAGCAGTTCTTC.

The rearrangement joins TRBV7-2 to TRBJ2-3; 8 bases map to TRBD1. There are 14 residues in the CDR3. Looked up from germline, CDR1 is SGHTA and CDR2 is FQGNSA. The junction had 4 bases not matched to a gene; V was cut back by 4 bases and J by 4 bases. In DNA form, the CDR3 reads TGTGCCAGCAGCTATCAGGGGGCCGCAGATACGCAGTATTTT. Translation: CASSYQGAADTQYF. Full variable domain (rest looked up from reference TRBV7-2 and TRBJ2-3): GAGVSQSPSNKVTEKGKDVELRCDPISGHTALYWYRQSLGQGLEFLIYFQGNSAPDKSGLPSDRFSAERTGGSVSTLTIQRTQQEDSAVYLCASSYQGAADTQYFGPGTRLTVL.

The CDR3: CASSTPQGAHRTEAFF. CDR3 coding DNA: TGTGCCAGCAGTACTCCACAGGGGGCGCACAGGACTGAAGCTTTCTTT. The chain has TRBV28 and TRBJ1-1, with TRBD1 matching 9 bases. Germline V gene sequence: CDR1 MDHEN, CDR2 SYDVKM. V shed 5 bases, J shed 5 bases, and the junction held 12 bases outside the gene matches. The CDR3 totals 16 residues. Full variable domain (missing parts from reference TRBV28 and TRBJ1-1): DVKVTQSSRYLVKRTGEKVFLECVQDMDHENMFWYRQDPGLGLRLIYFSYDVKMKEKGDIPEGYSVSREKKERFSLILESASTNQTSMYLCASSTPQGAHRTEAFFGQGTRLTVV.

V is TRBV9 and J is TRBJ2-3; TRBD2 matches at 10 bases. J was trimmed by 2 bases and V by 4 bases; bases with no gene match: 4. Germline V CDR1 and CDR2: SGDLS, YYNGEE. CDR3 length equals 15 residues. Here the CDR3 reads CASSRTSGHTDTQYF. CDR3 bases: TGTGCCAGCAGCCGGACTAGCGGCCACACAGATACGCAGTATTTT.

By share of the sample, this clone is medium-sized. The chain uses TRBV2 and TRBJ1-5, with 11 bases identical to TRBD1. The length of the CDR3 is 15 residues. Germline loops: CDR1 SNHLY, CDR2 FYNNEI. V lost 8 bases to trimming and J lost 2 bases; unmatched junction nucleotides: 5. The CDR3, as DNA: TGTGCCAGCGGAGGACAGGGGGCCGGCAATCAGCCCCAGCATTTT. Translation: CASGGQGAGNQPQHF.

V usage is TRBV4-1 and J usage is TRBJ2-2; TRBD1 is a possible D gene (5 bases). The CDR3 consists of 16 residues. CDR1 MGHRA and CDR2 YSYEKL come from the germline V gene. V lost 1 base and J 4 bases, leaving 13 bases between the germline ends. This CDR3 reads CASSQVQASSTGELFF. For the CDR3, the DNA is TGCGCCAGCAGCCAAGTACAGGCCAGTAGCACCGGGGAGCTGTTTTTT.

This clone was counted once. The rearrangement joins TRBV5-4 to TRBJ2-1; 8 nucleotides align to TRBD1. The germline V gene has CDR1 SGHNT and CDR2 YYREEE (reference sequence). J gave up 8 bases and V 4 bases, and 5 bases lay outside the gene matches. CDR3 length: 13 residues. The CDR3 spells CASSQDRADEQFF. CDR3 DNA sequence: TGTGCCAGCAGCCAGGACAGGGCAGATGAGCAGTTCTTC.

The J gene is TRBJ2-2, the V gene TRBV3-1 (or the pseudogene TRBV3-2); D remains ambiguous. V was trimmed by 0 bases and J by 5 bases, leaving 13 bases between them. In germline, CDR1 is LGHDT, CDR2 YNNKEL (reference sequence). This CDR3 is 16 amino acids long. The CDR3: CASSQDLTSPTGELFF. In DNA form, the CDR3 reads TGTGCCAGCAGCCAAGATCTGACGAGTCCAACCGGGGAGCTGTTTTTT.

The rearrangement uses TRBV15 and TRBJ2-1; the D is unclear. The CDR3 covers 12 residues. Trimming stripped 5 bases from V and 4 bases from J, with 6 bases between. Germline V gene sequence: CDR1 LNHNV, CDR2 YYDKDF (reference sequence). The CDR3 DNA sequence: TGTGCCACCAGCGTTGGATACAATGAGCAGTTCTTC. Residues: CATSVGYNEQFF.

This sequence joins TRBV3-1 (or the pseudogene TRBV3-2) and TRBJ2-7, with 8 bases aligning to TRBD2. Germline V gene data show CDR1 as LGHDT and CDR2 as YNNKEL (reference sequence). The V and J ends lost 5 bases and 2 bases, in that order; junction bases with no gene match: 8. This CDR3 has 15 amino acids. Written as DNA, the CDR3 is TGTGCCAGCAGCGCGGTTAGCGGGGAGCCCTACGAGCAGTACTTC. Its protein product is CASSAVSGEPYEQYF.

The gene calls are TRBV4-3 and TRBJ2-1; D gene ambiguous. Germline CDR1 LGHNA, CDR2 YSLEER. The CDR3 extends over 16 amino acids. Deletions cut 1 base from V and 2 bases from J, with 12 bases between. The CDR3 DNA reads TGCGCCAGCAGCCAAGGTCCCGGGCTCGCCTACAATGAGCAGTTCTTC. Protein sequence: CASSQGPGLAYNEQFF.

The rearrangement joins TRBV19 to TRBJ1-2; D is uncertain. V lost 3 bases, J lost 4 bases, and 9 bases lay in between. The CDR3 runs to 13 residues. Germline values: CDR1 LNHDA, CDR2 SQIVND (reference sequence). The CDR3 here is CASSIEGSYGYTF. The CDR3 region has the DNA TGTGCCAGTAGTATTGAAGGTTCCTATGGCTACACCTTC. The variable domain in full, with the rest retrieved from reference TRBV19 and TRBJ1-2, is DGGITQSPKYLFRKEGQNVTLSCEQNLNHDAMYWYRQDPGQGLRLIYYSQIVNDFQKGDIAEGYSVSREKKESFPLTVTSAQKNPTAFYLCASSIEGSYGYTFGSGTRLTVV.

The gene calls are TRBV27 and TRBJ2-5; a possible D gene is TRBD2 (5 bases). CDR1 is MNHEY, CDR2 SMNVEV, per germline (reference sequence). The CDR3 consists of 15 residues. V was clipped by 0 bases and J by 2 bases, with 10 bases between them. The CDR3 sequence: CASSLSGIGQETQYF. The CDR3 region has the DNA TGTGCCAGCAGTTTATCCGGGATCGGGCAAGAGACCCAGTACTTC.

CDR3 in DNA: TGTGCCAGCAGCTTGGGGACATATGGGGCCGAGCAGTACTTC. This codes for CASSLGTYGAEQYF. The chain uses TRBV7-9 and TRBJ2-7; TRBD1 might be the D (6 bases). The germline V gene encodes CDR1 SEHNR and CDR2 FQNEAQ (reference sequence). Trimming left V 3 bases short and J 6 bases short, with 15 bases between. The CDR3 is made up of 14 amino acids.